The 27 T cell receptor beta chains given below trace back to one sample, sequenced in a study of OX40 agonist ivuxolimab in advanced cancers. Produced via immunoSEQ multiplex PCR; TCRdb's table is partial and in-frame only. In the table there are 98,000 or so clones, approximately 89% of which are singletons. The starting material was CD4+ or CD8+ T cells sorted from blood, obtained in a trial of the OX40 agonist ivuxolimab. These receptors originate from an adult with an advanced solid tumor such as melanoma, head and neck, liver or kidney cancer.

This chain connects TRBV7-2 to TRBJ1-6; 9 nucleotides agree with TRBD1. V lost 5 bases to trimming and J lost 9 bases; unmatched junction nucleotides: 8. This CDR3 is built from 15 residues. Germline assignment: CDR1 SGHTA and CDR2 FQGNSA. The CDR3 DNA reads TGTGCCAGCAGCCCCCGGGGACAGGGAATTTCACCCCTCCACTTT. This sequence encodes CASSPRGQGISPLHF.

The V call is TRBV5-3, the J call TRBJ1-5; 8 bases map to TRBD1. TRBV5-3 is an ORF, with its function uncertain. The trim removed 0 bases at V and 4 bases at J, leaving 3 bases unmatched. This CDR3 comprises 15 residues. The CDR3 sequence: CARSLGYRGNQPQHF. CDR3 bases: TGTGCCAGAAGCTTGGGGTACAGGGGGAATCAGCCCCAGCATTTT.

This clone has more than one count but fewer than ten. The gene calls are TRBV20-1 and TRBJ1-1, with no clear D. The CDR3 covers 11 residues. V was cut by 6 bases and J by 0 bases, with 5 bases left in between. Germline loops: CDR1 DFQATT, CDR2 SNEGSKA (reference sequence). CDR3 loop: CSAPVNTEAFF. The CDR3 DNA follows: TGCAGTGCCCCAGTGAACACTGAAGCTTTCTTT.

The V gene is TRBV30, the J gene TRBJ1-1; D gene unclear. The germline V and J ends were trimmed by 4 bases and 1 base, with 13 bases remaining between them. The CDR3 has 14 residues. The germline V gene has CDR1 GTSNPN and CDR2 SVGIG (reference sequence). Here the CDR3 reads CAWNPWPANTEAFF. Here the CDR3 DNA reads TGTGCCTGGAACCCATGGCCAGCGAACACTGAAGCTTTCTTT.

The chain uses TRBV5-4 and TRBJ1-3; a weak D match, TRBD1 (5 bases). CDR1 SGHNT and CDR2 YYREEE come from the germline V gene (reference sequence). V was cut by 3 bases and J by 8 bases, with 12 bases left in between. The CDR3 covers 13 residues. CDR3 nucleotides: TGTGCCAGCAGCTGGGGACTGACTGACACCATATATTTT. Amino acid sequence: CASSWGLTDTIYF.

The CDR3 DNA sequence: TGTGCCATCAGCCTGACTACAGATACGCAGTATTTT. It encodes CAISLTTDTQYF. This chain links TRBV10-3 with TRBJ2-3; D gene ambiguous. This CDR3 comprises 12 residues. The V and J ends lost 6 bases and 3 bases respectively, with 7 bases between them. CDR1 ENHRY and CDR2 SYGVKD come from the germline V gene.

This clone is a singleton in its sample. The CDR3 is CAWSPTNNEQFF. CDR3 coding DNA: TGTGCCTGGAGCCCTACAAACAATGAGCAGTTCTTC. The rearrangement joins TRBV30 to TRBJ2-1; unclear D gene. The V gene's germline CDR1 is GTSNPN and CDR2 SVGIG (reference sequence). V was shortened by 3 bases and J by 5 bases, with 8 bases between the two germline ends. The CDR3 loop spans 12 amino acids. The full variable domain, rest sourced from reference TRBV30 and TRBJ2-1, is SQTIHQWPATLVQPVGSPLSLECTVEGTSNPNLYWYRQAAGRGLQLLFYSVGIGQISSEVPQNLSASRPQDRQFILSSKKLLLSDSGFYLCAWSPTNNEQFFGPGTRLTVL.

This sequence joins TRBV2 and TRBJ1-2; no firm D call. The V end was cut by 3 bases, the J end by 1 base, with 9 bases between. Germline CDR1 and CDR2: SNHLY and FYNNEI. This CDR3 has 14 amino acids. The CDR3 DNA reads as TGTGCCAGCAGTGACCGCCTAGATAACTATGGCTACACCTTC. This encodes CASSDRLDNYGYTF.

The V gene is TRBV7-9, the J gene TRBJ1-4; D is possibly TRBD1 (6 bases). The germline V gene encodes CDR1 SEHNR and CDR2 FQNEAQ (reference sequence). Trimming removed 4 bases from V and 6 bases from J, with 15 bases in between. The CDR3 contains 15 residues. For the CDR3, the DNA is TGTGCCAGCAGCTCGCTTTCCGAGGGGGATGAAAAACTGTTTTTT. Protein sequence: CASSSLSEGDEKLFF.

This chain uses TRBV30 with TRBJ1-1; TRBD1 is a possible D gene (6 bases). The germline V gene encodes CDR1 GTSNPN and CDR2 SVGIG (reference sequence). The CDR3 is made up of 10 amino acids. Trimming shortened V by 5 bases and J by 10 bases, and 11 bases separated the two germline ends. CDR3 protein: CAWGTLRAFF. The CDR3, as DNA: TGTGCCTGGGGGACACTCCGAGCTTTCTTT.

The genes are TRBV19 and TRBJ2-3, with TRBD1 as a possible D gene (6 bases). CDR1 is LNHDA, CDR2 SQIVND, per germline (reference sequence). The CDR3 covers 13 residues. The V end lost 7 bases, the J end lost 2 bases, and 10 bases lay between the germline ends. CDR3 bases: TGTGCCAGTACCACAGGGCCCACAGATACGCAGTATTTT. Translation: CASTTGPTDTQYF. Based on the CDR3 plus reference TRBV19 and TRBJ2-3, the full variable domain is DGGITQSPKYLFRKEGQNVTLSCEQNLNHDAMYWYRQDPGQGLRLIYYSQIVNDFQKGDIAEGYSVSREKKESFPLTVTSAQKNPTAFYLCASTTGPTDTQYFGPGTRLTVL.

The V gene is TRBV6-5, the J gene TRBJ1-3; D gene unclear. This CDR3 is 13 amino acids long. V was pared by 7 bases and J by 4 bases, with 11 bases between. Germline assignment: CDR1 MNHEY and CDR2 SVGAGI. CDR3 nucleotides: TGTGCCAGCAAACCCTCTTGGGGAAACACCATATATTTT. This translates into CASKPSWGNTIYF.

The rearrangement joins TRBV12-5 to TRBJ1-5; D might be TRBD1 (5 bases). This CDR3 is built from 16 residues. Between the trimmed V and J ends, which lost 0 bases and 0 bases, there was a span of 9 bases. The V gene's germline CDR1 is LGHNT and CDR2 FRNRAP. The CDR3 sequence is CASGLVIGDSNQPQHF. The CDR3 nucleotides are TGTGCTAGTGGTTTGGTAATAGGGGATAGCAATCAGCCCCAGCATTTT.

The rearrangement joins TRBV18 to TRBJ2-1; 8 bases match TRBD1. This CDR3 has 14 residues. With V trimmed by 3 bases and J by 9 bases, 7 bases remained unmatched. Germline values: CDR1 KGHSH, CDR2 LQKENI. The CDR3 region has the DNA TGTGCCAGCTCACCGAAACAGGGGGTGGGTGAGCAGTTCTTC. This sequence encodes CASSPKQGVGEQFF.

This clone was counted once. This chain connects TRBV29-1 to TRBJ1-5; 7 bases align to TRBD1. The CDR3 sequence is 16 residues long. The ends lost 4 bases at V and 2 bases at J; junction bases unmatched: 11. CDR1 is SQVTM and CDR2 is ANQGSEA in the germline V gene. The CDR3 reads CSVVFQGGLGNQPQHF. The CDR3 DNA reads TGCAGCGTTGTTTTCCAGGGGGGGCTAGGCAATCAGCCCCAGCATTTT.

The V and J genes are TRBV7-3 and TRBJ2-1; no firm D call. From germline, CDR1 is SGHTA and CDR2 FQGTGA. This CDR3 comprises 14 residues. The V gene lost 1 base and the J gene lost 0 bases, with 4 bases spanning the gap. The CDR3 spells CASSLRVSYNEQFF. CDR3 in DNA: TGTGCCAGCAGCTTAAGGGTCTCCTACAATGAGCAGTTCTTC.

This rearrangement joins TRBV2 to TRBJ2-3; no definite D call. V was cut by 4 bases and J by 2 bases, with 4 bases left in between. CDR1 is SNHLY and CDR2 is FYNNEI in the germline V gene. This CDR3 is built from 12 residues. As DNA, the CDR3 is TGTGCCAGCAGTGCCACCACAGATACGCAGTATTTT. This translates into CASSATTDTQYF.

V usage is TRBV4-1 and J usage is TRBJ2-5; D is unresolved. The CDR3 consists of 16 residues. Germline V CDR1 and CDR2: MGHRA, YSYEKL. Trimming took 0 bases from V and 6 from J, leaving 17 bases between them. The CDR3 DNA follows: TGCGCCAGCAGCCAAGATAACTCCGACTCTTGGAAGACCCAGTACTTC. It translates to CASSQDNSDSWKTQYF.

The chain is built from TRBV7-3 and TRBJ2-5, with a weak D call TRBD2 (5 bases). This CDR3 comprises 15 residues. V lost 1 base, J lost 5 bases, and 14 bases lay in between. Looked up from germline, CDR1 is SGHTA and CDR2 is FQGTGA. The CDR3 sequence is CASSLSRGFRETQYF. The CDR3 DNA follows: TGTGCCAGCAGCTTAAGTCGGGGATTTAGGGAGACCCAGTACTTC.

This clone appeared a single time. This chain uses TRBV5-1 with TRBJ2-1; possible D gene TRBD1, 6 bases. Germline CDR1 and CDR2: SGHRS and YFSETQ. The CDR3 spans 16 residues. V lost 2 bases, J lost 8 bases, and 20 bases lay in between. CDR3 nucleotide sequence: TGCGCCAGCAGCTTAGTCACAGGGTCCTTTGTGGATGAGCAGTTCTTC. Its translation: CASSLVTGSFVDEQFF.

The chain employs TRBV11-3 and TRBJ2-1, with 13 bases identical to TRBD2. Germline trimming cut 5 bases from V and 6 bases from J; bases unmatched to any gene: 13. Germline CDR1 reads SGHNT; CDR2 reads YENEEA. The CDR3 totals 18 residues. CDR3 coding DNA: TGTGCCAGCAGCCCGCCAGGGACTAGCGGGATGAGGGGCAATGAGCAGTTCTTC. Its translation: CASSPPGTSGMRGNEQFF.

CDR3 coding DNA: TGCGCCAGCAGTCCCGCAATGACTAGCGGACCTTACAATGAGCAGTTCTTC. Translation: CASSPAMTSGPYNEQFF. The V and J genes are TRBV10-2 and TRBJ2-1, with 9 bases lining up with TRBD2. J lost 4 bases, V lost 5 bases, and 12 bases had no gene match. The length of the CDR3 is 17 residues. CDR1 and CDR2 (germline): WSHSY, SAAADI.

The chain links TRBV10-3 to TRBJ1-2; possible D gene TRBD1, 5 bases. The germline V gene encodes CDR1 ENHRY and CDR2 SYGVKD. The CDR3 extends over 16 amino acids. Trimming shortened V by 4 bases and J by 7 bases, and 22 bases separated the two germline ends. CDR3 region: CAISAPPFRGRSGYTF. In DNA, the CDR3 is TGTGCCATCAGTGCCCCCCCGTTTAGGGGCCGCTCTGGCTACACCTTC.

This chain joins TRBV6-1 and TRBJ1-1, with 9 bases identical to TRBD1. The CDR3 has 14 residues. The germline V gene encodes CDR1 MNHNS and CDR2 SASEGT. Unmatched junction bases numbered 9, after V lost 5 bases and J lost 8 bases. The CDR3 here is CASSPITGTGEAFF. As DNA, the CDR3 is TGTGCCAGCAGTCCGATTACAGGGACAGGGGAAGCTTTCTTT.

The CDR3 DNA reads as TGCGCCAGCAGCTTGGCCAAGGGCAGCACCGGGGAGCTGTTTTTT. As protein: CASSLAKGSTGELFF. The rearrangement uses TRBV5-1 and TRBJ2-2; D is undetermined. The V end lost 0 bases, the J end lost 4 bases, and 10 bases lay between the germline ends. The germline V gene has CDR1 SGHRS and CDR2 YFSETQ. CDR3 length: 15 amino acids.

Written as DNA, the CDR3 is TGTGCCAGCACCCCTAGCGGGGTGAGCTCCTACGAGCAGTACTTC. Its translation is CASTPSGVSSYEQYF. This chain links TRBV2 with TRBJ2-7; 9 bases are a match to TRBD2. The trim removed 7 bases at V and 0 bases at J, leaving 7 bases unmatched. The CDR3 is 15 amino acids. Germline-derived CDR1 and CDR2 are SNHLY and FYNNEI.

On this clone itself: One junction end does not reproduce the germline sequence, and a read error may be involved. This chain joins TRBV20-1 and TRBJ2-1; D remains ambiguous. The CDR3 is 10 amino acids. CDR1 is DFQATT and CDR2 is SNEGSKA in the germline V gene (reference sequence). The CDR3 coding sequence is TGCAGTCCTAGATCGAATGAGCAGTTCTTC. Amino acid sequence: CSPRSNEQFF.